Described below is a single TCR beta chain sequence and its context. The entry originates in a study of blood T cell repertoires in COVID-19. Study context: Researchers got acute and convalescent COVID-19 samples from the United States, Italy and Spain.

V was cut by 4 bases and J by 8 bases, with 20 bases left in between. Germline V gene sequence: CDR1 SGHDN, CDR2 FVKESK. This CDR3 region has 15 residues. Those who participated ranged in age from roughly 18 to 100 years and resided in approximately 23 US areas. Two negative PCRs, clearance, or symptom resolution characterized the recovered Cohort 3 donors. In the authors' methods: Scientists estimated how many nucleated cells there were by amplifying reference gene primers. Clones were read by immunoSEQ multiplex PCR, and TCRdb kept only the in-frame ones, dropping some. V, J and clone size reflect that table, while D and trimming were determined from the DNA. The sample includes approximately 170,000 clones, about 89% seen only once; the top ten take roughly 0.77%.

This clonotype was sampled from a woman between 18 and 30 years old who had recovered from COVID-19. The sequenced sample consisted of PBMCs or T cells enriched from blood (not recorded which). V is TRBV14 and J is TRBJ1-2; D is possibly TRBD1 (5 bases). CDR3 sequence reads: CASSPLGRVSQGYTF. CDR3 bases: TGTGCCAGCAGCCCTTTGGGCAGGGTTTCGCAGGGCTACACCTTC.